Following are 27 T cell receptor beta chains from one sample sequenced in a study of Ad26.COV2.S vaccination and SARS-CoV-2 variants. Treatment here: 19 received Ad26.COV2.S at low or high dose, single or two shots; 5 received placebo; per-sample allocation not given. Day 63 following the first vaccine or placebo injection was when the samples were taken. Clones were read by immunoSEQ multiplex PCR, and TCRdb kept only the in-frame ones, dropping some. The sample lists a few hundred thousand clones, about 90% occurring once. The sample consisted of peripheral blood, taken in a trial of Ad26.COV2.S vaccine versus placebo. The receptor set was obtained from a person between 18 and 59 years old who received the Ad26.COV2.S COVID-19 vaccine or a placebo.

The chain is built from TRBV7-3 and TRBJ2-3; TRBD2 agrees at 7 bases. Germline CDR1 SGHTA, CDR2 FQGTGA. The V segment lost 1 base and the J segment 4 bases; nucleotides outside the gene matches: 5. The CDR3 totals 15 residues. CDR3 region: CASSLRGGGPDTQYF. DNA for the CDR3: TGTGCCAGCAGCTTAAGGGGGGGAGGCCCAGATACGCAGTATTTT.

V is TRBV21-1 and J is TRBJ1-6. TRBV21-1 represents a pseudogene. The CDR3 consists of 19 residues. CDR3 in DNA: TGTGCCAGCAGCAAAGGCCGGGAGGGTTCAGTATCCTATAATTCACCCCTCCACTTT. Translating gives CASSKGREGSVSYNSPLHF.

The J gene is TRBJ2-7, the V gene TRBV11-3; 7 nucleotides agree with TRBD2. V lost 7 bases to trimming and J lost 4 bases; unmatched junction nucleotides: 16. CDR1 and CDR2 from the germline V gene are SGHNT and YENEEA. The CDR3 runs to 16 residues. The CDR3 DNA reads TGTGCCAGCAAGCCGGTAACGGGAGGATTGGGATACGAGCAGTACTTC. Its translation is CASKPVTGGLGYEQYF.

The table lists this clone with a count of one. The rearrangement links TRBV13 to TRBJ2-7, with no clear D. This CDR3 has 15 amino acids. The germline V gene encodes CDR1 PRHDT and CDR2 FYEKMQ (reference sequence). V was shortened by 3 bases and J by 0 bases, with 12 bases between the two germline ends. CDR3 sequence reads: CASSFIGRNSYEQYF. The DNA of the CDR3 is TGTGCCAGCAGCTTTATCGGACGCAACTCCTACGAGCAGTACTTC.

The chain links TRBV28 to TRBJ2-7; D is perhaps TRBD2 (5 bases). Germline V gives CDR1 MDHEN, CDR2 SYDVKM. Trimming took 2 bases from V and 0 from J, leaving 11 bases between them. The length of the CDR3 is 15 residues. CDR3 sequence (DNA): TGTGCCAGCAGTTTAGATGGTACTAGCTCCTACGAGCAGTACTTC. Its protein is CASSLDGTSSYEQYF.

The V and J genes are TRBV7-8 and TRBJ1-4; D gene uncertain. Germline CDR1 SGHVS, CDR2 FQNEAQ. V lost 5 bases and J 7 bases, leaving 8 bases between the germline ends. There are 12 residues in the CDR3. CDR3 DNA sequence: TGTGCCAGCAGCCCTCCCGGTGAAAAACTGTTTTTT. It codes for CASSPPGEKLFF.

The chain has TRBV12-3 or TRBV12-4 and TRBJ2-2; D not resolved. Trimming removed 1 base at V and 6 bases at J, with 6 bases between. The CDR3 has 13 amino acids. In nucleotides, the CDR3 is TGTGCCAGCAGTTTAGTTACAGCCGGGGAGCTGTTTTTT. It translates to CASSLVTAGELFF.

There are a few counts of this clone. The chain joins TRBV20-1 to TRBJ1-1; D unresolved. The CDR3 has 12 residues. Per the germline V gene, CDR1 is DFQATT and CDR2 is SNEGSKA (reference sequence). Trimming stripped 6 bases from V and 6 bases from J, with 14 bases between. The CDR3 coding sequence is TGCAGTGCCAGTGTTGGGTCAGCTGAAGCTTTCTTT. Translating it yields CSASVGSAEAFF.

This chain uses TRBV11-1 with TRBJ2-7; 10 bases agree with TRBD1. This CDR3 contains 15 residues. The ends lost 4 bases at V and 4 bases at J; junction bases unmatched: 7. The V gene's germline CDR1 is SGHAT and CDR2 FQDESV (reference sequence). The CDR3 spells CASSSDRGRLYEQYF. In nucleotides, the CDR3 is TGTGCCAGCAGCTCCGACAGGGGGCGTTTGTACGAGCAGTACTTC.

This clone was observed a few times. The genes are TRBV6-6 and TRBJ2-4; 8 bases match TRBD1. After removal of 4 bases from V and 1 base from J, the junction contained 6 bases not matched to a gene. Germline CDR1 MNHNY, CDR2 SVGAGI (reference sequence). The CDR3 consists of 16 residues. The chain's CDR3 is CASSSQGAGAKNIQYF. In DNA form, the CDR3 reads TGTGCCAGCAGTTCCCAGGGGGCAGGGGCCAAAAACATTCAGTACTTC.

The table lists this clone with a count of one. The chain has TRBV7-2 and TRBJ2-1; D gene ambiguous. This CDR3 has 13 residues. V was cut by 3 bases and J by 5 bases, with 8 bases left in between. Looked up from germline, CDR1 is SGHTA and CDR2 is FQGNSA. DNA for the CDR3: TGTGCCAGCAGCTTCATGGGGAACAATGAGCAGTTCTTC. Translating gives CASSFMGNNEQFF.

This clone was recorded a few times. The chain joins TRBV7-9 to TRBJ2-7; D is unclear. The CDR3 extends over 12 amino acids. Looked up from germline, CDR1 is SEHNR and CDR2 is FQNEAQ (reference sequence). The V gene lost 1 base and the J gene lost 3 bases, with 4 bases spanning the gap. The CDR3 reads CASSLGDYEQYF. The CDR3 bases are TGTGCCAGCAGCTTAGGTGACTACGAGCAGTACTTC.

The chain combines TRBV7-3 with TRBJ2-5, with a weak D call TRBD1 (6 bases). This CDR3 contains 13 residues. CDR1 SGHTA and CDR2 FQGTGA come from the germline V gene. V was clipped by 1 base and J by 4 bases, with 7 bases between them. The CDR3 nucleotides read TGTGCCAGCAGCTTAAGCAGGGGAGAGACCCAGTACTTC. Residues: CASSLSRGETQYF.

About this clone: Other DNA sequences in this sample translate to the same CDR3. The gene calls are TRBV6-2 or TRBV6-3 and TRBJ2-3; D not certain. CDR1 and CDR2 from the germline V gene are MNHEY and SVGEGT. V was cut by 2 bases and J by 3 bases, with 6 bases left in between. This CDR3 comprises 13 residues. CDR3: CASSYGNTDTQYF. The CDR3 bases are TGTGCCAGCAGTTACGGGAATACAGATACGCAGTATTTT.

The V and J genes are TRBV18 and TRBJ2-3; perhaps D is TRBD1 or TRBD2 (6 bases each). CDR3 size: 15 residues. Per germline, CDR1 KGHSH and CDR2 LQKENI. Trimming left V 1 base short and J 1 base short, with 9 bases between. The CDR3 DNA sequence: TGTGCCAGCTCACCACGGGGGGCCGGCACAGATACGCAGTATTTT. This gives the protein CASSPRGAGTDTQYF.

The chain is built from TRBV12-2 and TRBJ1-2; the D call in the table, TRBD1, was not verified against the DNA. TRBV12-2 is a recognized pseudogene. This CDR3 spans 16 amino acids. The CDR3 protein is CASRPGRHRGRDGYTF. Written as DNA, the CDR3 is TGTGCAAGTCGCCCTGGCCGACACAGGGGCAGGGATGGCTACACCTTC.

The chain links TRBV16 to TRBJ2-7, with a weak D call TRBD1 (5 bases). The ends were cut back, 4 bases at V and 0 bases at J, with 19 bases in the middle. Germline CDR1 is KGHSY and CDR2 is FQNENV. The CDR3 totals 17 residues. CDR3 sequence (DNA): TGTGCCAGCAGCCCCCTCGATGGGCTCAGGGACTCCTACGAGCAGTACTTC. It yields the protein CASSPLDGLRDSYEQYF. The complete variable domain, with remaining parts taken from reference TRBV16 and TRBJ2-7, reads GEEVAQTPKHLVRGEGQKAKLYCAPIKGHSYVFWYQQVLKNEFKFLISFQNENVFDETGMPKERFSAKCLPNSPCSLEIQATKLEDSAVYFCASSPLDGLRDSYEQYFGPGTRLTVT.

The V and J genes are TRBV2 and TRBJ2-5; 7 bases are shared with TRBD1. V shed 7 bases, J shed 4 bases, and the junction held 6 bases outside the gene matches. The CDR3 runs to 13 residues. Per germline, CDR1 SNHLY and CDR2 FYNNEI. The CDR3 DNA is TGTGCCAGCACCTTGACAGGGCCAGAGACCCAGTACTTC. Protein sequence: CASTLTGPETQYF. The full variable domain, in which reference TRBV2 and TRBJ2-5 provide the parts outside the CDR3, is EPEVTQTPSHQVTQMGQEVILRCVPISNHLYFYWYRQILGQKVEFLVSFYNNEISEKSEIFDDQFSVERPDGSNFTLKIRSTKLEDSAMYFCASTLTGPETQYFGPGTRLLVL.

The chain has TRBV7-3 and TRBJ2-5, with a weak D call TRBD1 (6 bases). With 6 bases removed from V and 4 bases from J, the gap between germline ends came to 18 bases. CDR1 SGHTA and CDR2 FQGTGA come from the germline V gene. The CDR3 loop spans 15 amino acids. CDR3 sequence (DNA): TGTGCCAGCAGTCCAGGGGTAGCAGCAGGAGAGACCCAGTACTTC. Protein sequence: CASSPGVAAGETQYF.

This clone was counted a single time. The rearrangement joins TRBV2 to TRBJ1-1, with D uncertain. The CDR3 loop spans 15 amino acids. Germline V gene lookup returns CDR1 SNHLY and CDR2 FYNNEI. With 8 bases removed from V and 6 bases from J, the gap between germline ends came to 22 bases. The CDR3 loop reads CASGVGPASLPEAFF. Written as DNA, the CDR3 is TGTGCCAGCGGGGTAGGACCGGCTTCCTTACCTGAAGCTTTCTTT.

The CDR3, as DNA: TGTGCCAGTAGTACCGACAGGGCTAGCACAGATACGCAGTATTTT. Amino acids: CASSTDRASTDTQYF. V is TRBV19 and J is TRBJ2-3, with 7 bases identical to TRBD1. Trimming at V came to 4 bases and at J to 0 bases, leaving 4 bases not matched to a gene. The CDR3 sequence is 15 residues long. Per the germline V gene, CDR1 is LNHDA and CDR2 is SQIVND (reference sequence).

This chain links TRBV3-1 (or the pseudogene TRBV3-2) with TRBJ1-2, with D uncertain. Looked up from germline, CDR1 is LGHDT and CDR2 is YNNKEL (reference sequence). The V end lost 1 base, the J end lost 5 bases, and 11 bases lay between the germline ends. The CDR3 covers 14 residues. CDR3 DNA: TGTGCCAGCAGCCAAGGGTCCAGAACTTATGGCTACACCTTC. This translates into CASSQGSRTYGYTF.

This clone was picked up one time. V gene TRBV7-2 combines with J gene TRBJ2-7, with 12 positions matching TRBD1. Germline V gene data show CDR1 as SGHTA and CDR2 as FQGNSA. The V segment lost 0 bases and the J segment 4 bases; nucleotides outside the gene matches: 4. The CDR3 runs to 16 residues. This chain's CDR3 is CASSLAPGQGAYEQYF. CDR3 bases: TGTGCCAGCAGCTTAGCCCCGGGACAGGGGGCTTACGAGCAGTACTTC. Variable domain in full (rest from reference TRBV7-2 and TRBJ2-7): GAGVSQSPSNKVTEKGKDVELRCDPISGHTALYWYRQSLGQGLEFLIYFQGNSAPDKSGLPSDRFSAERTGGSVSTLTIQRTQQEDSAVYLCASSLAPGQGAYEQYFGPGTRLTVT.

The chain is built from TRBV28 and TRBJ2-1, with D possibly being TRBD2 (6 bases). V lost 0 bases, J lost 9 bases, and 12 bases lay in between. The CDR3 sequence is 14 residues long. The germline V gene has CDR1 MDHEN and CDR2 SYDVKM. The CDR3 spells CASSLWGTLGEQFF. DNA of the CDR3: TGTGCCAGCAGTTTATGGGGGACTTTGGGTGAGCAGTTCTTC. Full variable domain (missing parts from reference TRBV28 and TRBJ2-1): DVKVTQSSRYLVKRTGEKVFLECVQDMDHENMFWYRQDPGLGLRLIYFSYDVKMKEKGDIPEGYSVSREKKERFSLILESASTNQTSMYLCASSLWGTLGEQFFGPGTRLTVL.

The chain carries TRBV28 and TRBJ1-1; unclear D gene. V lost 7 bases and J lost 0, with 12 bases in between. The CDR3 runs to 14 residues. From germline, CDR1 is MDHEN and CDR2 SYDVKM. Here the CDR3 DNA reads TGTGCCAGCAAGCCGGCGGGCATGAACACTGAAGCTTTCTTT. Translation: CASKPAGMNTEAFF.

This chain joins TRBV28 and TRBJ2-7, with a weak D call TRBD2 (5 bases). V lost 3 bases and J lost 0, with 9 bases in between. Germline CDR1 reads MDHEN; CDR2 reads SYDVKM. CDR3 length: 14 residues. The DNA of the CDR3 is TGTGCCAGCAGTTTTTTTCGGGACTCCTACGAGCAGTACTTC. Protein product: CASSFFRDSYEQYF.

The V call is TRBV19, the J call TRBJ2-2, with TRBD2 matching 14 bases. The CDR3 covers 16 residues. The V segment lost 7 bases and the J segment 6 bases; nucleotides outside the gene matches: 7. Germline V gene sequence: CDR1 LNHDA, CDR2 SQIVND (reference sequence). The CDR3 spells CASMVAGLAGAGELFF. DNA for the CDR3: TGTGCCAGTATGGTTGCGGGACTAGCGGGAGCCGGGGAGCTGTTTTTT.